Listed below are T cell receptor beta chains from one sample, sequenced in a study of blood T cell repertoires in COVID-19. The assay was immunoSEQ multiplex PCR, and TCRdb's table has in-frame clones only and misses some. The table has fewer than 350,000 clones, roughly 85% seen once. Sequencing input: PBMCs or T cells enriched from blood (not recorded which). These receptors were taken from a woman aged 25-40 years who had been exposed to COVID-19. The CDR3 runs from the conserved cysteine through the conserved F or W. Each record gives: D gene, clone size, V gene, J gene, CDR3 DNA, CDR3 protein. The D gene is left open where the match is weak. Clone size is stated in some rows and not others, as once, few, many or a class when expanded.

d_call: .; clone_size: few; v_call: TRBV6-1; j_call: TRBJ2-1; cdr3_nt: TGTGCCAGCAGTGATTTTAAATATGAGCAGTTCTTC; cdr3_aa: CASSDFKYEQFF
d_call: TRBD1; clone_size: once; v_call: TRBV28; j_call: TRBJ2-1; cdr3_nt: TGTGCCAGCAGTCCTACCGGGACAGGGTCCTACAATGAGCAGTTCTTC; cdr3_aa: CASSPTGTGSYNEQFF
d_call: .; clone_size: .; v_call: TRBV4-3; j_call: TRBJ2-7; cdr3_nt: TGCGCCAGCAGCCAACTCCCGGGGTACGAGCAGTACTTC; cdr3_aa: CASSQLPGYEQYF
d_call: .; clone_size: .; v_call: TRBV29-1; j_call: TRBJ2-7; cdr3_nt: TGCAGCGTGGGAGGGACAGGTGAGCAGTACTTC; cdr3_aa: CSVGGTGEQYF
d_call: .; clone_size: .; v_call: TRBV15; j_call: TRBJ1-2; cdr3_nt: TGTGCCACCAGCAGGCATAACAGGGATGGCTACACCTTC; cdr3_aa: CATSRHNRDGYTF
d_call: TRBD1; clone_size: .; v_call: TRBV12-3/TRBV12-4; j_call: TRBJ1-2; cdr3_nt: TGTGCCAGCAGTTTAACCCTGGGACAGGGCTACACCTTC; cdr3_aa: CASSLTLGQGYTF
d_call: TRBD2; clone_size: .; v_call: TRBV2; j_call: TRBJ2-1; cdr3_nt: TGTGCCAGCATCGGAGGGCGCCTAGCGGGAGCTTATGAGCAGTTCTTC; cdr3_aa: CASIGGRLAGAYEQFF
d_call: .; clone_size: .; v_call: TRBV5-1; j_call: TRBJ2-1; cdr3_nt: TGCGCCAGCAGCAAGGGGTTGAGCTCCTACAATGAGCAGTTCTTC; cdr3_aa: CASSKGLSSYNEQFF
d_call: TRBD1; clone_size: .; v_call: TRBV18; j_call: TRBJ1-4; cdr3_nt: TGTGCCAGCTCATTATCCCTCCGGGACAGGGGGAAACTGTTTTTT; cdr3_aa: CASSLSLRDRGKLFF
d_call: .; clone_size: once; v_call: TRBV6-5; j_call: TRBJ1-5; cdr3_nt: TGTGCCAGCAGACCCGGGAGGATTCAGCCCCAGCATTTT; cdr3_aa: CASRPGRIQPQHF
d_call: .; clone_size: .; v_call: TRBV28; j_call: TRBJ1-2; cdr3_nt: TGTGCCAGCAGTTTGGGAGTAATTACCTATGGCTACACCTTC; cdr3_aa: CASSLGVITYGYTF
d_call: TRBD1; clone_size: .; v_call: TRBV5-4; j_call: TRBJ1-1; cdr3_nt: TGTGCCAGCAGCGGAAGGGACAGGGACAAAGCTTTCTTT; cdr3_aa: CASSGRDRDKAFF
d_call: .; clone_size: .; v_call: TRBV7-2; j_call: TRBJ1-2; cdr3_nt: TGTGCCAGCAGCTTATTTGAGTTGAGTAACTATGGCTACACCTTC; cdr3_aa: CASSLFELSNYGYTF
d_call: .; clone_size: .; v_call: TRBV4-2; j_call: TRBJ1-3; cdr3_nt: TGTGCCAGCAGCCAGGAGGAGGCCTCCTCCGGAAACACCATATATTTT; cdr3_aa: CASSQEEASSGNTIYF
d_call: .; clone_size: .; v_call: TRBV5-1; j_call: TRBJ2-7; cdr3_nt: TGCGCCAGCAGCTTGGTAGCTGGGTCTCCCTACGAGCAGTACTTC; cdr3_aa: CASSLVAGSPYEQYF
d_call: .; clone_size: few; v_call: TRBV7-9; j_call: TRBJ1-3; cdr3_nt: TGTGCCAGCAGCCGTAACCGGGTCTCTGGAAACACCATATATTTT; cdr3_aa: CASSRNRVSGNTIYF
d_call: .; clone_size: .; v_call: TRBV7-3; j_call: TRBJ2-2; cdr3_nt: TGTGCCAGCAGCTCCTCCCCGGGGACTCTTAACACCGGGGAGCTGTTTTTT; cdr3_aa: CASSSSPGTLNTGELFF
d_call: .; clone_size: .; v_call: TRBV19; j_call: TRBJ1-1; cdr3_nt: TGTGCCAGTAAGGGGTGGCGCCACATGAACACTGAAGCTTTCTTT; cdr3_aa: CASKGWRHMNTEAFF
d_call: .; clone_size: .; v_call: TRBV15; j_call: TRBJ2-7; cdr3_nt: TGTGCCACCAGCAGAGTAGGAGCCAACTACGAGCAGTACTTC; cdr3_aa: CATSRVGANYEQYF
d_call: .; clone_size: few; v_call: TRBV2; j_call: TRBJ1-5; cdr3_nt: TGTGCCAGCAGTCAGGGGTCCTACAGCAATCAGCCCCAGCATTTT; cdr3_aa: CASSQGSYSNQPQHF
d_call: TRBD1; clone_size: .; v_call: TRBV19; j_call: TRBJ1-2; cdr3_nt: TGTGCCAGTAGCGAGACAGGGGGCGAGAATGGCTACACCTTC; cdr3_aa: CASSETGGENGYTF
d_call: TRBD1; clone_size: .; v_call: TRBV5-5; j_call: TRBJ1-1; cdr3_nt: TGTGCCAGCAGCGCAACAGGGGGCAGCACTGAAGCTTTCTTT; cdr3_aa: CASSATGGSTEAFF
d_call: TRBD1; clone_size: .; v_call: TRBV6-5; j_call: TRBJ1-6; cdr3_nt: TGTGCCAGCACCCGGGACAGGGCCAATTCACCCCTCCACTTT; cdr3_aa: CASTRDRANSPLHF
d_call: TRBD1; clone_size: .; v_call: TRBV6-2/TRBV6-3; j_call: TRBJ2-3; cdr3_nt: TGTGCCAGCAGTTACTCGTCTTTGAGGGGGCAAGATACGCAGTATTTT; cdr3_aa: CASSYSSLRGQDTQYF
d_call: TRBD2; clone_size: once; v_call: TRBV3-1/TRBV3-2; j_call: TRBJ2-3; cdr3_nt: TGTGCCAGCAGCCTAAATCCACTAGCGGGGAGCACAGATACGCAGTATTTT; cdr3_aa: CASSLNPLAGSTDTQYF
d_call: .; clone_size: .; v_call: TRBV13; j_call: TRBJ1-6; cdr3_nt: TGTGCCAGCAGCTTAGGGGGGAGCGCCTATAATTCACCCCTCCACTTT; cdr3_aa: CASSLGGSAYNSPLHF
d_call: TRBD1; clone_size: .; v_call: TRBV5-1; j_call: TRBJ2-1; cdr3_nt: TGCGCCAGCAGCTTAGGGGGGACAGGCCTGAATGAGCAGTTCTTC; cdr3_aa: CASSLGGTGLNEQFF
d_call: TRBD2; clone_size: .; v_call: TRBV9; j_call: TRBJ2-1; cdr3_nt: TGTGCCAGCAGCCCCCGACTAGCCGGGCAGAACGAGCTGCAGTTCTTC; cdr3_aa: CASSPRLAGQNELQFF
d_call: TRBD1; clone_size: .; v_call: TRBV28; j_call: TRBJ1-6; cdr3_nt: TGTGCCAGCAGTTCGACGGGACAGGGCTATAATTCACCCCTCCACTTT; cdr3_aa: CASSSTGQGYNSPLHF
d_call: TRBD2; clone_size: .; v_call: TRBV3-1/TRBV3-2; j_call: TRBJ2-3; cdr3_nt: TGTGCCAGCAGCCAGCGGGGACTAGTCGCAGATACGCAGTATTTT; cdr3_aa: CASSQRGLVADTQYF
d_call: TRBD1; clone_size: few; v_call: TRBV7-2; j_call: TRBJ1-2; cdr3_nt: TGTGCCAGCAGGTATCCCGGGACAGGGGGAAGTGGCTACACCTTC; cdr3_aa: CASRYPGTGGSGYTF
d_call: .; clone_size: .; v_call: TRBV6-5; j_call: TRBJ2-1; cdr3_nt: TGTGCCACTCTTATAAGGGGGGGGGAGCAGTTCTTC; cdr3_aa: CATLIRGGEQFF
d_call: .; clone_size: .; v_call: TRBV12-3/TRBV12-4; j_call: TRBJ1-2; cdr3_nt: TGTGCCAGCGTGGGGGCTACTAACTATGGCTACACCTTC; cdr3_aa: CASVGATNYGYTF
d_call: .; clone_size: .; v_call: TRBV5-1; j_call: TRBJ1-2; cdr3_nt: TGCGCCAGCAGCTTGACGCAGGGAGGCTATGGCTACACCTTC; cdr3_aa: CASSLTQGGYGYTF
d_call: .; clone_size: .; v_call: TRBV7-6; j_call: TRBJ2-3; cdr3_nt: TGTGCCAGCAGCTCGACAGATACGCAGTATTTT; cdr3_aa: CASSSTDTQYF